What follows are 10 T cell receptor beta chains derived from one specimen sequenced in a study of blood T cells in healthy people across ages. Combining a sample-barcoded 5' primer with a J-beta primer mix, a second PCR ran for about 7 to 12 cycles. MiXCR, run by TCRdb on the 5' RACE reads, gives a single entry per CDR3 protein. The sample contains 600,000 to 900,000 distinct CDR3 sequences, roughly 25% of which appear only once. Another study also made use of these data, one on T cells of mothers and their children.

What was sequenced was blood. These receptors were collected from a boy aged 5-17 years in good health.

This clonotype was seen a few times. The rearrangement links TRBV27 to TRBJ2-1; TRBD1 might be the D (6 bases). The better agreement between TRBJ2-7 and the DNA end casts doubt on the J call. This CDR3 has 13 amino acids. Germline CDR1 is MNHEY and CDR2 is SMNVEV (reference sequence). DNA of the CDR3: TGTGCCAGCAGTGTGGGGGCGCGATACGAGCAGTACTTC. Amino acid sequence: CASSVGARYEQYF.

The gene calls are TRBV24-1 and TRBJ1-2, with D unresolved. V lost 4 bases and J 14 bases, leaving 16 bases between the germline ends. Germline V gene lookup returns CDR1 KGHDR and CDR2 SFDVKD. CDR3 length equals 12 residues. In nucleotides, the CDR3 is TGTGCCACCAGTGAAGAAGGACGGAGGGAAACCTTC. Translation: CATSEEGRRETF.

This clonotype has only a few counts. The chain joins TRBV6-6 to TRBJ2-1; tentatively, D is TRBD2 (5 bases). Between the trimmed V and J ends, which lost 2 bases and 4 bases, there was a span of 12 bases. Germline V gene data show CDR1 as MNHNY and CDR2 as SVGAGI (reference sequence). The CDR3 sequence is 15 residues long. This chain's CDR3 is CASSYPGRGYNEQFF. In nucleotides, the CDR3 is TGTGCCAGCAGTTACCCCGGCCGGGGTTACAATGAGCAGTTCTTC.

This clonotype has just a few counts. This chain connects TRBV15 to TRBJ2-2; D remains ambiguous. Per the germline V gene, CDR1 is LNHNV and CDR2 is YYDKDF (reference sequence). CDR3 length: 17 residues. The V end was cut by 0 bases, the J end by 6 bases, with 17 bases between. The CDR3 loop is CATSRDRLPASPGELFF. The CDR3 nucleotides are TGTGCCACCAGCAGAGATCGGCTACCAGCGTCCCCCGGGGAGCTGTTTTTT.

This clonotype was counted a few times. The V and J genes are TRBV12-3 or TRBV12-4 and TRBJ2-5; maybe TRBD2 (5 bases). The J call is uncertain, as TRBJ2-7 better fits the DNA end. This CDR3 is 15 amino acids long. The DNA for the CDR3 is TGTGCCAGCAGCAACCACCCTTACCGGGGTGACGAGCAGTACTTC. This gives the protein CASSNHPYRGDEQYF.

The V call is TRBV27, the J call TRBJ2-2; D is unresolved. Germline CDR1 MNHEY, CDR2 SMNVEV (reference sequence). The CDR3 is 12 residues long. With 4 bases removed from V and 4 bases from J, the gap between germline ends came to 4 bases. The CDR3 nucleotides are TGTGCCAGCAGTTGGATCACCGGGGAGCTGTTTTTT. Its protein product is CASSWITGELFF.

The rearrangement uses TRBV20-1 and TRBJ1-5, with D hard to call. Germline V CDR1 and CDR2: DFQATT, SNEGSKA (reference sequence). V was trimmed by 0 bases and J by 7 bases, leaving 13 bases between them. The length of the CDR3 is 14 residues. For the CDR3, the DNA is TGCAGTGCTAGAGAGCCCTTTCCAGGACAGCCCCAGCATTTT. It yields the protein CSAREPFPGQPQHF.

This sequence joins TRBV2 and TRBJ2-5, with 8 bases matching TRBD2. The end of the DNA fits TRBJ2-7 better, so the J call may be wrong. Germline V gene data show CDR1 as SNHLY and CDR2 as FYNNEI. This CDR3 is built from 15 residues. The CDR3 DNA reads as TGTGCCAGCAGTCGTAGCGGGGCTTCCTCCTACGAGCAGTACTTC. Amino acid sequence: CASSRSGASSYEQYF.

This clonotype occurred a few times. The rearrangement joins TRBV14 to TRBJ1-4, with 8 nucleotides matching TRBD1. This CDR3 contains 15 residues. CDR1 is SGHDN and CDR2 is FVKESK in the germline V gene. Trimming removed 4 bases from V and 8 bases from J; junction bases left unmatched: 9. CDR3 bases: TGTGCCAGCAGCCCTGGACAGGGATCCGTAGAAAAACTGTTTTTT. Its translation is CASSPGQGSVEKLFF.

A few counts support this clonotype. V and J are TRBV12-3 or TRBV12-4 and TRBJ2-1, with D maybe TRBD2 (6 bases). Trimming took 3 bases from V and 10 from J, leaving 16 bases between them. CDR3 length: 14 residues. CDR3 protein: CASSFAGPGVEQFF. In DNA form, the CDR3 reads TGTGCCAGCAGTTTTGCGGGGCCGGGGGTCGAGCAGTTCTTC.